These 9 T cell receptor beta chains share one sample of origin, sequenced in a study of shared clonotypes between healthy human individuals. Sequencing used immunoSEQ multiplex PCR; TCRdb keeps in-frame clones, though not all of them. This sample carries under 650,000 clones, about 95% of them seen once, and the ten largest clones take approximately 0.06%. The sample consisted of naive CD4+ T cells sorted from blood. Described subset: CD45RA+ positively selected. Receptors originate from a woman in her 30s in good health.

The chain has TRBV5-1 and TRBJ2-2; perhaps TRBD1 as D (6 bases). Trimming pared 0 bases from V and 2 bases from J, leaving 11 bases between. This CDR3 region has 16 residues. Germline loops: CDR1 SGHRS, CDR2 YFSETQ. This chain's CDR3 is CASSLETGINTGELFF. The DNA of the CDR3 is TGCGCCAGCAGCTTGGAGACAGGCATTAACACCGGGGAGCTGTTTTTT. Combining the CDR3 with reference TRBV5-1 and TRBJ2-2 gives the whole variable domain KAGVTQTPRYLIKTRGQQVTLSCSPISGHRSVSWYQQTPGQGLQFLFEYFSETQRNKGNFPGRFSGRQFSNSRSEMNVSTLELGDSALYLCASSLETGINTGELFFGEGSRLTVL.

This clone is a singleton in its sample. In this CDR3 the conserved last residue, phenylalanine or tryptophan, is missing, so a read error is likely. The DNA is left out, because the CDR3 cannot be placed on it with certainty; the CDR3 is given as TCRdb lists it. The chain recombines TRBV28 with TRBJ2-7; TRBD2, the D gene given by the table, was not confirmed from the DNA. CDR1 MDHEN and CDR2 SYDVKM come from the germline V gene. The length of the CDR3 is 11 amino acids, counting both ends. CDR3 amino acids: CASSLGEQKSI.

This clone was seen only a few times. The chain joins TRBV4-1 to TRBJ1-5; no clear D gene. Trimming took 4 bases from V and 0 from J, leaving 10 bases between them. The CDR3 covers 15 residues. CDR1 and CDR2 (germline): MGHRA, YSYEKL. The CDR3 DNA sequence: TGCGCCAGCAGCCCGTTCGGCGTTAGCAATCAGCCCCAGCATTTT. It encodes CASSPFGVSNQPQHF.

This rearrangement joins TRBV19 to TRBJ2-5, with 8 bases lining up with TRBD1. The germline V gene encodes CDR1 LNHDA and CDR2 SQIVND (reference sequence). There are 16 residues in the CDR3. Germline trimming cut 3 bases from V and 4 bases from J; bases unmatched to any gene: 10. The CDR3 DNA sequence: TGTGCCAGTAGTATGTCTGCACAGGGGGTTAGAGAGACCCAGTACTTC. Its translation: CASSMSAQGVRETQYF.

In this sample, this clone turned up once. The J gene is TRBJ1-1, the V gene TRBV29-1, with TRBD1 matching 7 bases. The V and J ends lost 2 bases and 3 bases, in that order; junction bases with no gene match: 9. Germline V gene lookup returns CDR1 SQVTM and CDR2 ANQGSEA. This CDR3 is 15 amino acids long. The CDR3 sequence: CSVEPGQDLDTEAFF. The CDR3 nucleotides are TGCAGCGTTGAACCTGGACAGGATCTAGACACTGAAGCTTTCTTT.

This CDR3 is CASRGGTIQAEQYF. The DNA of the CDR3 is TGTGCCAGCAGGGGGGGGACCATTCAGGCGGAACAGTACTTC. This sequence joins TRBV28 and TRBJ2-7; TRBD2 aligns across 7 bases. This CDR3 region has 14 residues. Germline loops: CDR1 MDHEN, CDR2 SYDVKM. The V gene end was trimmed by 6 bases and the J gene end by 10 bases; junction bases not matched to a gene: 15.

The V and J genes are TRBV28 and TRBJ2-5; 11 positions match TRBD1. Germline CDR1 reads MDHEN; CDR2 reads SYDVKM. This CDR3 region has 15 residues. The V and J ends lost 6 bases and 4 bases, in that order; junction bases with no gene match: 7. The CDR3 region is CASRRWDRGVETQYF. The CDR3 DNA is TGTGCCAGCAGACGCTGGGACAGGGGGGTAGAGACCCAGTACTTC.

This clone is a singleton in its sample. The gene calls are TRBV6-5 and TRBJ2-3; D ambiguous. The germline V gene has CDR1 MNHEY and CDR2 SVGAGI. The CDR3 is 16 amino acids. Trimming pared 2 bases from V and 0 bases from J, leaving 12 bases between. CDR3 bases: TGTGCCAGCAGTTACGGTCACCCTTCTAGCACAGATACGCAGTATTTT. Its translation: CASSYGHPSSTDTQYF.

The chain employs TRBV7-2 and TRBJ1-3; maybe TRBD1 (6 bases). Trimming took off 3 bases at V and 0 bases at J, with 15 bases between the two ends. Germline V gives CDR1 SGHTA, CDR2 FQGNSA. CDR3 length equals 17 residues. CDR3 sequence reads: CASSFSRQGHSGNTIYF. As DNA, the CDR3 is TGTGCCAGCAGCTTCTCCCGCCAGGGGCACTCTGGAAACACCATATATTTT.